What follows are 5 T cell receptor beta chains derived from one specimen sequenced in a study of blood T cell repertoires in COVID-19. Method: immunoSEQ multiplex PCR; TCRdb's copy keeps in-frame clones and lacks some. Of approximately 150,000 clones in the sample, roughly 80% were seen once. Source material: peripheral blood. These receptors were obtained from a woman of 80 years or more with acute or convalescent COVID-19.

This clone was detected a few times. The J gene is TRBJ2-3, the V gene TRBV5-4, with 10 nucleotides matching TRBD1. CDR3 length: 14 amino acids. V was clipped by 4 bases and J by 5 bases; unmatched bases: 4. Germline V gene lookup returns CDR1 SGHNT and CDR2 YYREEE (reference sequence). CDR3 amino acids: CASSTDRGRDTQYF. CDR3 nucleotides: TGTGCCAGCAGCACTGACAGGGGGCGAGATACGCAGTATTTT.

The CDR3 DNA sequence: TGCGCCAGCAGCTTGGTTCAGAGAGGCCTTTACGAGCAGTACTTC. Its translation is CASSLVQRGLYEQYF. The chain has TRBV5-1 and TRBJ2-7; D ambiguous. V was pared by 0 bases and J by 4 bases, with 14 bases between. Germline loops: CDR1 SGHRS, CDR2 YFSETQ. The CDR3 extends over 15 amino acids. The whole variable domain, filled in from reference TRBV5-1 and TRBJ2-7, reads KAGVTQTPRYLIKTRGQQVTLSCSPISGHRSVSWYQQTPGQGLQFLFEYFSETQRNKGNFPGRFSGRQFSNSRSEMNVSTLELGDSALYLCASSLVQRGLYEQYFGPGTRLTVT.

J is TRBJ1-2 and V is TRBV28, with 8 nucleotides matching TRBD1. V lost 5 bases, J lost 4 bases, and 9 bases stayed unmatched. Germline CDR1 and CDR2: MDHEN and SYDVKM. The CDR3 is 15 amino acids. CDR3 bases: TGTGCCAGCAGTCGAGACAGGGGAGGCCTCTATGGCTACACCTTC. Protein sequence: CASSRDRGGLYGYTF.

The chain has TRBV3-1 (or the pseudogene TRBV3-2) and TRBJ2-2, with no clear D. The ends were cut back, 4 bases at V and 4 bases at J, with 13 bases in the middle. CDR3 length: 15 residues. Germline assignment: CDR1 LGHDT and CDR2 YNNKEL (reference sequence). The DNA for the CDR3 is TGTGCCAGCAGCCTAACTGATGGTGGCACCGGGGAGCTGTTTTTT. Protein sequence: CASSLTDGGTGELFF.

J is TRBJ1-2 and V is TRBV2; TRBD1 matches 9 bases. This CDR3 comprises 17 residues. CDR1 and CDR2 (germline): SNHLY, FYNNEI. The trim removed 7 bases at V and 7 bases at J, leaving 19 bases unmatched. CDR3 sequence (DNA): TGTGCCAGCAAACATCCGGGACAGGGCCTCAGGGTTCGTGGCTACACCTTC. Encoded protein: CASKHPGQGLRVRGYTF. Drawing the rest from reference TRBV2 and TRBJ1-2, the complete variable domain is EPEVTQTPSHQVTQMGQEVILRCVPISNHLYFYWYRQILGQKVEFLVSFYNNEISEKSEIFDDQFSVERPDGSNFTLKIRSTKLEDSAMYFCASKHPGQGLRVRGYTFGSGTRLTVV.